This TCR beta chain was found in a study of shared clonotypes between healthy human individuals. Regarding this clone: What it binds is not known.

The CDR3 loop spans 13 amino acids. V gave up 2 bases and J gave up 4 bases, with 9 bases separating them. Germline V lookup: CDR1 SGHRS, CDR2 YFSETQ. Study-wide results and caveats: Clonotype sharing among donors was thought likely to change with sequencing depth. When compared with the clonotypes that were shared by all four sorted-subset donors, the non-shared clonotypes turned out to have lower generation probabilities. Estimated clonotype richness was generally higher in naive than memory subsets.

The authors loaded roughly 200 ng DNA, 30,000 to 35,000 T cell genomes, into sorted-subset replicate PCRs. Sequenced by immunoSEQ multiplex PCR; TCRdb stores in-frame clones only, minus some. The table lists some 87,000 clones, almost 70% of them singletons. The clonotype comes from a man aged 30-40 years in good health. Sequenced material: memory CD8+ T cells sorted from blood. Regarding subset: CD45RO+ cells pooled with CCR7-negative TemRA cells. V is TRBV5-1 and J is TRBJ2-5, with no clear D. The CDR3 region has the DNA TGCGCCAGCAGCTTCTCAGGCTCAGAGACCCAGTACTTC. Protein product: CASSFSGSETQYF.